This T cell receptor (beta chain) came from a study of cytomegalovirus exposure and HLA in healthy donors (dated by TCRdb to about 2017). With respect to the entire study: An earlier analysis of 587 of the donors reported more than 250 Gb of sequence data and some 100 million unique TCR beta sequences from some 180 million T cells. Donor age, sex, ethnicity and CMV serostatus were compiled together with the repertoire data. HLA typing covered class I and class II loci at four-digit resolution. Typing coverage varied by locus: about 620-630 donors for A, B, C, DRB1 and DQB1; around 560 for DQA1; about 590 for DPA1; more than 450 for DPB1. To predict cytomegalovirus infection status, the study combined high-throughput TCR immunosequencing, statistical association of individual TCRs with disease status, and machine learning. In a later analysis, previously published TCR beta repertoires from several hundred donors were re-analyzed and high-resolution HLA genotyping was added so that TCR occurrence patterns could be studied. Across approximately 420 genotyped donors of the cohort, an average of roughly 200,000 unique TCR beta nucleotide sequences per donor were sequenced, and 15% to 20% of those sequences were non-productive. Four to six DR-DQ haplotypes were handled as single units for association and clustering, since linkage in the cohort was strong. Of the roughly 400 genotyped donors, approximately 83% fell in the genetic ancestry cluster associated with self-reported Caucasian donors. In addition to the first cohort of around 670 subjects, a separate validation cohort of over 90 different subjects was used. In a later genetic analysis, genome-wide SNP genotypes for about three fifths of the 666 donors were used, and that subset was treated as a discovery cohort. In an earlier analysis of 500 to 650 of the donors, high-throughput TCR beta sequencing was used to judge whether each TCR beta V gene segment behaved as functional or pseudogenic. Using immunosequencing, the study profiled T cell repertoires from 500 to 800 subjects and related those repertoires to cytomegalovirus serostatus. The later analysis used no new phenotypic data to find candidate immune exposures, relying instead on TCR beta sequences and their occurrence across donors. Around 300 gigabases of sequencing data and tens of millions of unique TCR sequences were included in an early release covering about 620 HLA-typed donors. Every discovery cohort repertoire had been produced on one sequencing platform. The study was designed to test whether signatures of past pathogen exposure could be identified by cataloging public T cell receptors. Results and caveats for the whole study, not just this receptor: The sequencing pipeline was judged likely to have produced a cluster of highly shared sequence variants as a technical artifact. A few of the identified cytomegalovirus-associated TCR beta chains were confirmed in vitro to be specific for cytomegalovirus antigens. In the study, some 160 TCR beta chains were listed as associated with cytomegalovirus. A later genetic analysis reported fewer N-insertions in productive TCRs among donors in an Asian-associated ancestry cluster than the approximately 670-donor mean. Correlated functional status among segregating V segments might reflect linkage disequilibrium, but an unknown experimental factor could not be ruled out. While some public TCRs were present in many individuals, most TCR sequences turned up only very rarely across donors. Because HLA typing was unavailable for some donors at each locus, only the typed subset was used in association tests. A further reported finding was that TCR beta sequences accurately predicted the HLA-A and HLA-B alleles for most subjects in the first cohort. Several of the top co-occurrence clusters appeared to be linked to parvovirus B19, influenza, CMV and Epstein-Barr virus, according to a later analysis. The 87-base-pair reads could not distinguish some IMGT-functional V segments, including TRBV6-2 and TRBV6-3, so those segments were excluded. A later genetic analysis associated a missense DCLRE1C variant with V-gene and J-gene trimming of TCR beta chains, and an independent cohort replicated the association. Strong co-occurrence of HLA alleles, especially DR and DQ, made assigning TCR associations to individual alleles difficult. This cohort had only TCR beta chains sequenced, and the lack of alpha or paired-chain data limited which features could be detected. In a later analysis, HLA-associated TCR beta chains were found to be more clonally expanded and to have lower generation probabilities than equally common non-associated chains. According to a later analysis, most CMV-associated TCR beta chains appeared to be HLA-restricted, and the HLA associations seemed to be driven largely by CMV exposure. The classifier was reported to diagnose cytomegalovirus status with high specificity and sensitivity in both the original cohort and the validation cohort. At a false discovery rate of 0.05, a later analysis linked fewer than 20,000 TCR beta sequences to specific HLA alleles. Sequencing depth was assumed to be roughly uniform across donors in the presence/absence analyses, though that assumption may not hold. In a later analysis, TCR association rates were found to vary across HLA loci, with the most associated TCRs seen for DRB1 alleles and the fewest for HLA-C alleles. Broadly in line with IMGT annotations, most TCR beta V segments showed up in productive rearrangements about 90% or about 30% of the time in an earlier analysis of approximately 640 of the donors. About 15 rarely observed V segments, including chromosome 9 orphons, were excluded from the earlier analysis of about 610 of the donors because counts were too low. The only immune exposure information available for the cohort was CMV serostatus. It was suggested by the authors that the approach could potentially be generalized to other disease states and immunological phenotypes.

On this clone itself: The specificity of this receptor is unknown. Base qualities are not at hand, and no much larger clone is one base apart.

The CDR3 goes from the cysteine to the phenylalanine over 16 residues. The read is trimmed to its CDR3 DNA, 48 bases read in frame from base 1. Trimmed from V: 4 bases; trimmed from J: 5 bases; junction bases lacking a gene match: 12. CDR1 SGHRS and CDR2 YFSETQ are derived from the germline V gene. The cohort consisted of approximately 690 healthy bone marrow donors. At the time of sampling, every cohort member was nominally healthy, though immune exposures that went unrecorded were likely present. The donor was CMV seropositive and belonged to the group of over 250 seropositive cohort members. Each donor provided a peripheral blood sample, and peripheral blood mononuclear cells were used for TCR beta sequencing. Genomic DNA extraction from the blood cell samples was performed with the Qiagen DNeasy Blood Extraction Kit. Libraries came from the immunoSEQ multiplex PCR assay. For the multiplex PCR, a mixture combining 60 forward primers for TCR Vbeta segments and 13 reverse primers for TCR Jbeta segments was used. The CDR3 region of rearranged TCR beta genes was amplified from genomic DNA by a multiplex PCR assay. The amplified TCR beta libraries were sequenced on the Illumina HiSeq System as 87-base-pair reads. The study's processing was this. In a later analysis, 70 million to 95 million unique TCR beta chains were counted across the roughly 610 repertoires, and about 9.9 million of these chains were shared by at least two donors. A nearest-neighbor algorithm error-corrected the raw reads and collapsed the reads into unique sequences, merging closely related sequences to remove PCR and sequencing errors. CDR3 sequences were aligned to IMGT reference sequences to assign V, D and J gene segments. For a sequence to be retained, a match of at least six nucleotides was required to both a V gene segment and a J gene segment. A rearrangement was called productive if the CDR3 had no stop codons and remained in frame with V and J, and every other rearrangement was called non-productive. CDR3 was defined by IMGT convention, running from the second conserved V-encoded cysteine to the conserved J-encoded phenylalanine. The earlier analysis of about 590 of the donors excluded sequences that lacked an unambiguous match to a single V gene segment. In an earlier analysis of almost 600 of the donors, a V segment was called functional when productive rearrangements were above 56.7%, and segregating when the standard deviation between donors exceeded 5%. A statistical classification framework was developed to diagnose cytomegalovirus status using the catalog of TCR beta chain sequences. V and J gene assignment, in a later analysis, came from comparing TCR nucleotide sequences with IMGT/GENE-DB human TR gene sequences. A later analysis assigned CDR3 sequences and most-parsimonious VDJ recombination scenarios with the TCRdist pipeline. In a later analysis, every TCR beta chain was defined by the combination of its CDR3 amino acid sequence and its V-gene family, and reads without a unique V-gene family were dropped. To address suspected cross-contamination and a sequencing artifact, a later analysis removed 592 highly shared, low-generation-probability nucleotide sequences. In a later analysis, a clonal expansion index for each public chain was calculated from normalized within-repertoire ranks of inferred template counts. A later analysis computed generation probabilities with a VDJ recombination model fitted to out-of-frame rearrangements, and checked the results against IGoR. A later analysis scored TCR-TCR, TCR-HLA and TCR-CMV co-occurrence with hypergeometric tests, applying a repertoire-size bias correction to TCR pairs. To estimate false discovery rates, a later analysis permuted the HLA or CMV assignments 20 times. In a later analysis, co-occurring TCRs were grouped using DBSCAN, and TCRdist sequence similarity was added for clustering within HLA-allele-positive subsets. Repertoires with fewer than 30,000 or more than 120,000 public chains, plus five repertoires with anomalous nucleotide sharing, were excluded from co-occurrence clustering. TCRdb took over this immuneACCESS table, retaining in-frame rearrangements with V and J assigned. Such tables are incomplete; in checked studies, under half of the missing clones stem from an unresolved V gene, and the remainder is unexplained. V and J calls and clone size are those listed in that table; D and trimming were worked out from the DNA. The table for this sample lists about 200,000 clones; about four fifths of them were counted only once. Clones ranked in the top ten supply around 1.6% of the sample.

The sequenced sample was PBMCs. The origin of this receptor is a girl between 10 and 17 years old in good health and CMV-seropositive. The chain links TRBV5-1 with TRBJ1-1, with TRBD1 matching 9 junction bases. DNA sequence: TGCGCCAGCAGCCAAGGGACAGGGATAGTTTGGACTGAAGCTTTCTTT. The encoded protein is CASSQGTGIVWTEAFF.